This T cell receptor (beta chain) stems from a study of prognosis after radiotherapy for stage I lung cancer. At the level of the study: In fourteen patients the disease was a newly diagnosed primary stage I lung tumor, whereas several had oligometastatic NSCLC following surgical resection of the primary tumor. A handful of patients had distant metastases at a median of approximately 7 months after radiotherapy, and more than 14 showed no significant progression.

Study-level findings and limits: It was not determined whether the expanded TCR clones were tumor-specific.

The study amplified the TCR beta CDR3 region from genomic DNA. This amplification was carried out by two rounds of multiplex PCR. Primers specific to each TRBV and TRBJ gene were used in first-round PCR. TCRdb reprocessed the multiplex PCR reads via MiXCR and lists one record per CDR3 protein. The sample lists about 27,000 distinct CDR3 sequences, 30% occurring once. The table lists this clonotype with many counts. What it binds is unknown. Trimming removed 1 base from V and 4 bases from J; junction bases left unmatched: 7. The germline V gene has CDR1 SGHNT and CDR2 YENEEA. The CDR3 length is 16 residues.

The J gene is TRBJ2-5, the V gene TRBV11-3; 9 bases align to TRBD2. This receptor was identified in a donor aged 50 or older with non-small cell lung cancer. Sequenced here: PBMCs, sampled before or after stereotactic body radiation therapy (not recorded which). The CDR3 sequence: CASSLAGREGRETQYF. Written as DNA, the CDR3 is TGTGCCAGCAGCTTAGCAGGGCGGGAGGGCCGAGAGACCCAGTACTTC.